This T cell receptor beta chain appears in the sequencing data of a study of cytomegalovirus exposure and HLA in healthy donors. This clone appeared a single time. A multiplex PCR was run with 60 Vbeta primers and 13 Jbeta primers. Sequencing was performed with immunoSEQ multiplex PCR; in TCRdb, only in-frame clones are kept and a portion is missing. In the table there are roughly 150,000 clones, around 75% of which are singletons. Source material: PBMCs. The receptor's source is a female donor in good health and CMV-seronegative.

The CDR3 DNA sequence: TGTGCCACCAGCGTGGACTCCAAGAGAACCCAGTACTTC. The encoded protein is CATSVDSKRTQYF. The chain recombines TRBV15 with TRBJ2-5; D may be TRBD2 (5 bases). This CDR3 comprises 13 residues. V lost 5 bases to trimming and J lost 8 bases, with 15 bases between them. Germline CDR1 reads LNHNV; CDR2 reads YYDKDF (reference sequence).